Below, 8 T cell receptor beta chains from the same sample are listed, as sequenced in a study of blood T cell repertoires in COVID-19. TCRdb keeps only in-frame clones here, not all; method: immunoSEQ multiplex PCR. The table includes 200,000 to 250,000 clones, around 82% detected once. The specimen sequenced was peripheral blood. The receptors shown here come from a woman aged 25 to 39 who had recovered from COVID-19.

This chain uses TRBV7-3 with TRBJ2-7, with 8 bases matching TRBD2. The J segment lost 2 bases and the V segment lost 2 bases, leaving 5 bases of the junction unmatched. This CDR3 is built from 15 residues. Germline CDR1 and CDR2: SGHTA and FQGTGA. CDR3 loop: CASSLRREGPYEQYF. DNA of the CDR3: TGTGCCAGCAGCTTACGACGGGAGGGCCCCTACGAGCAGTACTTC.

This chain connects TRBV4-1 to TRBJ2-1, with D perhaps matching TRBD1 (6 bases). The CDR3 extends over 19 amino acids. Germline loops: CDR1 MGHRA, CDR2 YSYEKL. V was cut by 2 bases and J by 2 bases, with 22 bases left in between. CDR3 DNA sequence: TGCGCCAGCAGCCAAATTGCAACTGCCTCAGGGGAACCCTACAATGAGCAGTTCTTC. Translating gives CASSQIATASGEPYNEQFF.

The chain recombines TRBV10-3 with TRBJ2-7; maybe TRBD1 (6 bases). V lost 10 bases and J 1 base, leaving 14 bases between the germline ends. This CDR3 has 13 residues. Per the germline V gene, CDR1 is ENHRY and CDR2 is SYGVKD. The CDR3 sequence: CATDITGSYEQYF. CDR3 sequence (DNA): TGTGCCACCGATATCACAGGGTCCTACGAGCAGTACTTC.

The rearrangement links TRBV2 to TRBJ2-7; 11 positions agree with TRBD1. Germline V gives CDR1 SNHLY, CDR2 FYNNEI. CDR3 length: 17 amino acids. J was trimmed by 5 bases and V by 6 bases; bases with no gene match: 15. CDR3 residues: CASSPWSGQGGIHEQYF. CDR3 sequence (DNA): TGTGCCAGCAGCCCCTGGTCGGGACAGGGGGGAATCCACGAGCAGTACTTC.

A note on this clone: This sample includes further DNA sequences coding for the same CDR3. The rearrangement links TRBV18 to TRBJ2-3, with TRBD2 matching 10 bases. Losses at the gene ends were 3 bases for V and 4 bases for J; bases not matched to a gene: 4. The CDR3 spans 15 residues. CDR1 and CDR2 from the germline V gene are KGHSH and LQKENI. Here the CDR3 reads CASSPPLAGADTQYF. The CDR3 DNA follows: TGTGCCAGCTCACCGCCCCTAGCGGGAGCAGATACGCAGTATTTT.

The V gene is TRBV27, the J gene TRBJ2-7, with TRBD2 matching over 10 bases. Looked up from germline, CDR1 is MNHEY and CDR2 is SMNVEV (reference sequence). This CDR3 spans 15 amino acids. Unmatched junction bases numbered 5, after V lost 1 base and J lost 5 bases. CDR3 in DNA: TGTGCCAGCAGTTTATGGGCTAGCGGGAGCCACGAGCAGTACTTC. Translation gives CASSLWASGSHEQYF.

This rearrangement joins TRBV11-2 to TRBJ2-1, with 7 bases that match TRBD2. Germline CDR1 and CDR2: SGHAT and FQNNGV. This CDR3 has 15 residues. J was trimmed by 4 bases and V by 5 bases; bases with no gene match: 8. The CDR3 is CASSLAGVRYNEQFF. The CDR3 DNA reads as TGTGCCAGCAGCCTTGCGGGGGTGAGGTACAATGAGCAGTTCTTC.

The chain joins TRBV7-3 to TRBJ2-3; D is ambiguous. Deletions cut 1 base from V and 5 bases from J, with 7 bases between. The CDR3 is 13 amino acids. CDR1 and CDR2 from the germline V gene are SGHTA and FQGTGA. The CDR3 protein is CASSLNLRDTQYF. CDR3 in DNA: TGTGCCAGCAGCTTAAATCTTAGAGATACGCAGTATTTT.